This TCR beta chain was found in a study of blood T cell repertoires in COVID-19. As originally analysed: Estimation of nucleated cell counts was performed using reference gene primer amplification. Libraries were prepared by immunoSEQ multiplex PCR; TCRdb keeps only in-frame clonotypes and omits some of them. The DNA gave D and trimming, while V, J and clone size come from that table. The data contain around 200,000 clones, over 70% of them singletons. Germline lookup yields CDR1 MRHNA and CDR2 SNTAGT. The CDR3 covers 14 residues. J gave up 3 bases and V 5 bases, and 5 bases lay outside the gene matches.

V gene TRBV6-4 combines with J gene TRBJ2-3; TRBD2 aligns across 7 bases. The TCR originated in a man aged 45-65 years with active or convalescent COVID-19. The sequenced sample consisted of peripheral blood. In nucleotides, the CDR3 is TGTGCCAGCAGTTTAGCGGGTGTTACAGATACGCAGTATTTT. This sequence encodes CASSLAGVTDTQYF.